This T cell receptor beta chain was obtained from a study of blood T cell repertoires in COVID-19. TCRdb's copy holds only in-frame clones and misses some; the assay was immunoSEQ multiplex PCR. The table shows approximately 220,000 clones, with 70% to 90% occurring only once. In assigning cohorts, the study relied on participant-reported clinical history. Trimming shortened V by 6 bases and J by 0 bases, and 12 bases separated the two germline ends. The length of the CDR3 is 15 residues. Germline values: CDR1 LNHDA, CDR2 SQIVND (reference sequence). This TCR came from a woman aged 40 to 55 with acute COVID-19. Sequenced material: PBMCs or T cells enriched from blood (not recorded which). This rearrangement joins TRBV19 to TRBJ1-3, with a weak D call TRBD1 (5 bases). CDR3: CASRGARLSGNTIYF. The DNA for the CDR3 is TGTGCCAGTAGAGGGGCGAGGCTCTCTGGAAACACCATATATTTT. Using reference TRBV19 and TRBJ1-3 for the parts outside the CDR3, the full variable domain is DGGITQSPKYLFRKEGQNVTLSCEQNLNHDAMYWYRQDPGQGLRLIYYSQIVNDFQKGDIAEGYSVSREKKESFPLTVTSAQKNPTAFYLCASRGARLSGNTIYFGEGSWLTVV.